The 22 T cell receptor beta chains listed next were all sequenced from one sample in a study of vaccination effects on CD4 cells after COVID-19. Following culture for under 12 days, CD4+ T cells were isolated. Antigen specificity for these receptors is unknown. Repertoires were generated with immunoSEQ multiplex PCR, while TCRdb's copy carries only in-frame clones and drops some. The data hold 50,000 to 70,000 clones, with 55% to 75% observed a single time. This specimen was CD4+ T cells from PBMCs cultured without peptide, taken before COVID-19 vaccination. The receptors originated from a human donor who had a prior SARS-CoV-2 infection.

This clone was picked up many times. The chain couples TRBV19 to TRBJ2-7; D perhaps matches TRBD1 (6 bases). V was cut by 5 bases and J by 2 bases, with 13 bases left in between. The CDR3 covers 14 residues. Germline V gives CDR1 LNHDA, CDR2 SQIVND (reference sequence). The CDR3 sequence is CASSGRDTTYEQYF. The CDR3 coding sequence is TGTGCCAGTAGTGGACGGGACACAACCTACGAGCAGTACTTC.

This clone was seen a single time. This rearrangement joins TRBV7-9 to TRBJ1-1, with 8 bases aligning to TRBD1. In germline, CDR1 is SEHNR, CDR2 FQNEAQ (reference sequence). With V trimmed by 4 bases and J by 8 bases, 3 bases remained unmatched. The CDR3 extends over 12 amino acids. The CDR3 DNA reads TGTGCCAGCAGCTCGAACAGGGGGGAAGCTTTCTTT. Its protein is CASSSNRGEAFF.

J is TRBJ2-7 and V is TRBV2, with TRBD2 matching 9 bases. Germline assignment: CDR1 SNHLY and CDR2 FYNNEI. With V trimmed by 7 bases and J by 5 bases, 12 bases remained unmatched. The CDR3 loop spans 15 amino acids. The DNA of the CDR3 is TGTGCCAGCATGCGTCGTCTAGCGGGGAAGAACGAGCAGTACTTC. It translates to CASMRRLAGKNEQYF.

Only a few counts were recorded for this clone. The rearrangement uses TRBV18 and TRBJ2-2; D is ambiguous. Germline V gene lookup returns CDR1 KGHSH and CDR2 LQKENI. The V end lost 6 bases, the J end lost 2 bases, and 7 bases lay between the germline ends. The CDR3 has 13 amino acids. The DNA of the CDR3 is TGTGCCAGCTCGCAGACAAACACCGGGGAGCTGTTTTTT. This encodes CASSQTNTGELFF.

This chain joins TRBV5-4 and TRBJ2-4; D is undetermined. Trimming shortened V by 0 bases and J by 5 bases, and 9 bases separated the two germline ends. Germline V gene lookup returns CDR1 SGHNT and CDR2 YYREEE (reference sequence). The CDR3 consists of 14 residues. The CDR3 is CASSLEGPENIQYF. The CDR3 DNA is TGTGCCAGCAGCTTGGAGGGCCCCGAAAACATTCAGTACTTC.

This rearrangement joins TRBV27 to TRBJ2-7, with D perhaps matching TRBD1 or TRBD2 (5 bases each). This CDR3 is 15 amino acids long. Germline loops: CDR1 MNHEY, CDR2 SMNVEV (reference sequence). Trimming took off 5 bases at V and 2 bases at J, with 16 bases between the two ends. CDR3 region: CASSPSYRDPYEQYF. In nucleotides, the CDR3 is TGTGCCAGCAGTCCGTCCTACCGGGACCCCTACGAGCAGTACTTC.

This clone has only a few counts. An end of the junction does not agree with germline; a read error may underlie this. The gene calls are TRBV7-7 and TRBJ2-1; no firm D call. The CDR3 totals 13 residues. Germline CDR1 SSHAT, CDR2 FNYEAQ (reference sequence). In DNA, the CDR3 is TGTGCTAGCAGCCCGGGCAGAGACAATGAGCAGTTCTTC. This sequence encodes CASSPGRDNEQFF.

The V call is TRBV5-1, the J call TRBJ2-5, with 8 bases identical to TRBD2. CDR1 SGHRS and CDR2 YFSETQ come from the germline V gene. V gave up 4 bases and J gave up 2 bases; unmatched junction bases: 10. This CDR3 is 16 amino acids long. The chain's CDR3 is CASSPAMVAGQETQYF. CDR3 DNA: TGCGCCAGCAGCCCGGCGATGGTAGCGGGGCAAGAGACCCAGTACTTC. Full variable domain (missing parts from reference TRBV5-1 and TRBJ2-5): KAGVTQTPRYLIKTRGQQVTLSCSPISGHRSVSWYQQTPGQGLQFLFEYFSETQRNKGNFPGRFSGRQFSNSRSEMNVSTLELGDSALYLCASSPAMVAGQETQYFGPGTRLLVL.

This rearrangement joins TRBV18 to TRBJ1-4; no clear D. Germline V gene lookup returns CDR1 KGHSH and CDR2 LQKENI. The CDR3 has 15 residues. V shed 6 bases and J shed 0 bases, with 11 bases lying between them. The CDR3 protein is CASSRRFATNEKLFF. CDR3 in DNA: TGTGCCAGCTCTCGGAGGTTTGCAACTAATGAAAAACTGTTTTTT.

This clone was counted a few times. In nucleotides, the CDR3 is TGTGCCAGCGCACAACACAGGGGAGGCACAGATACGCAGTATTTT. This codes for CASAQHRGGTDTQYF. V gene TRBV18 combines with J gene TRBJ2-3; 7 bases fit TRBD1. Per germline, CDR1 KGHSH and CDR2 LQKENI. Germline trimming cut 8 bases from V and 1 base from J; bases unmatched to any gene: 9. The CDR3 sequence is 15 residues long.

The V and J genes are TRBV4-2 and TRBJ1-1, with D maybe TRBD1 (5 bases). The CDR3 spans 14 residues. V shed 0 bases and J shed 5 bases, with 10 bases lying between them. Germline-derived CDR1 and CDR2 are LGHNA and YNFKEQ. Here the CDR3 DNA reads TGTGCCAGCAGCCAAGATGGGGCAAAAACTGAAGCTTTCTTT. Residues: CASSQDGAKTEAFF.

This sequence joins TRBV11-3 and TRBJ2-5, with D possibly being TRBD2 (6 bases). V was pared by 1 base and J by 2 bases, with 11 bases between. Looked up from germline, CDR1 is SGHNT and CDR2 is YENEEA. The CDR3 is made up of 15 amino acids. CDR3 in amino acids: CASSLGGAGQETQYF. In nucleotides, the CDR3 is TGTGCCAGCAGCTTAGGTGGGGCGGGACAAGAGACCCAGTACTTC.

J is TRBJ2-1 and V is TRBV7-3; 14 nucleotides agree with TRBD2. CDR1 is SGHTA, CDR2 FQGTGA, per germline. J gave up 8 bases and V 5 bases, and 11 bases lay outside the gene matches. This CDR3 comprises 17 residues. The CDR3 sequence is CASSRQGGLAGGDEQFF. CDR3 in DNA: TGTGCCAGCAGCCGACAGGGAGGACTAGCGGGAGGCGATGAGCAGTTCTTC.

CDR3 nucleotides: TGTGCCAGCACCGACGGACAGCAAGAGACCCAGTACTTC. Its translation: CASTDGQQETQYF. V gene TRBV27 combines with J gene TRBJ2-5, with D perhaps TRBD1 (6 bases). With 7 bases removed from V and 2 bases from J, the gap between germline ends came to 11 bases. The CDR3 totals 13 residues. Germline CDR1 MNHEY, CDR2 SMNVEV (reference sequence).

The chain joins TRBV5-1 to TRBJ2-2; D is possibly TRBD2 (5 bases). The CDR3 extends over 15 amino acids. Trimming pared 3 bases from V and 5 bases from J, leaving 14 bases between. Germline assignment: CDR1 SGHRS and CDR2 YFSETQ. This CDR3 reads CASSYDGDRTGELFF. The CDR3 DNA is TGCGCCAGCAGCTATGACGGGGATAGAACCGGGGAGCTGTTTTTT.

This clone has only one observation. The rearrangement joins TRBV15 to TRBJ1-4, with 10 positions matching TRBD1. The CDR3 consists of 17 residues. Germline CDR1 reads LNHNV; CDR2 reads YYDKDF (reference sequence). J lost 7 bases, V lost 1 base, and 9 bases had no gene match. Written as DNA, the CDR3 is TGTGCCACCAGCAGAGGGGGCGACAGGGGGCTTGGTGAAAAACTGTTTTTT. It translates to CATSRGGDRGLGEKLFF.

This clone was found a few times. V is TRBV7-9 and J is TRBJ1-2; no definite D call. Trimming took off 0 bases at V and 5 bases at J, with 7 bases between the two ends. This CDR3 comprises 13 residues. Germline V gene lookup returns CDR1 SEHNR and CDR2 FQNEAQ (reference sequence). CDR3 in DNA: TGTGCCAGCAGCTTAGCGGCTTCTTATGGCTACACCTTC. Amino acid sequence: CASSLAASYGYTF. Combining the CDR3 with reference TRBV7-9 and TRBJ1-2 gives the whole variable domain DTGVSQNPRHKITKRGQNVTFRCDPISEHNRLYWYRQTLGQGPEFLTYFQNEAQLEKSRLLSDRFSAERPKGSFSTLEIQRTEQGDSAMYLCASSLAASYGYTFGSGTRLTVV.

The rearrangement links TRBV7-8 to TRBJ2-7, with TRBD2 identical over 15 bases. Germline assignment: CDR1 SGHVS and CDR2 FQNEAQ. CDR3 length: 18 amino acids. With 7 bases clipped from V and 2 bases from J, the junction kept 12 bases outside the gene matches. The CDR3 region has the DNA TGTGCCAGCAACCCCTCGGGACTAGCGGGGGGTCTTACCTACGAGCAGTACTTC. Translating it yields CASNPSGLAGGLTYEQYF.

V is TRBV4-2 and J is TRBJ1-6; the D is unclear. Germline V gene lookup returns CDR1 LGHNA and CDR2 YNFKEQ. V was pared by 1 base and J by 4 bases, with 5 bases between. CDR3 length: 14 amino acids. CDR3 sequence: CASSQGEYNSPLHF. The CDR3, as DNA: TGTGCCAGCAGCCAAGGGGAGTATAATTCACCCCTCCACTTT.

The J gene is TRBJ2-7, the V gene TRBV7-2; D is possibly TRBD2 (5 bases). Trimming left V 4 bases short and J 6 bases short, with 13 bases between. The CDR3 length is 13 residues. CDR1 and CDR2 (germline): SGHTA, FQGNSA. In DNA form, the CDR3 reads TGTGCCAGCAGCTCCATGGGAGATTCCGAGCAGTACTTC. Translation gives CASSSMGDSEQYF.

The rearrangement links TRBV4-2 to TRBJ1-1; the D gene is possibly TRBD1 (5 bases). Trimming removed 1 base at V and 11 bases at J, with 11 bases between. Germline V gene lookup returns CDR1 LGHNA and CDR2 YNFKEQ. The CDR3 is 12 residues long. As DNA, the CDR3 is TGTGCCAGCAGCCAAGTTCCAGGGTTGGCTTTCTTT. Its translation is CASSQVPGLAFF.

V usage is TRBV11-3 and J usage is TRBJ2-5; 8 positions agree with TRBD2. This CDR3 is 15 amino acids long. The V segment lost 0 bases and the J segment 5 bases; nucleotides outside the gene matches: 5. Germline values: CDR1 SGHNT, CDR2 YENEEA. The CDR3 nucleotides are TGTGCCAGCAGCTTAGATCAGACTAGCGTGGAGACCCAGTACTTC. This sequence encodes CASSLDQTSVETQYF.